The clone carrying this TCR beta chain was detected once. The target antigen is unknown. This CDR3 is missing its conserved last phenylalanine or tryptophan, likely due to a read error. Germline values: CDR1 MNHEY, CDR2 SMNVEV (reference sequence). The CDR3 has 15 residues. The germline V and J ends were trimmed by 7 bases and 2 bases, with 17 bases remaining between them. Amplification from RNA transcripts yielded the TCR beta CDR3 regions. In the first round, RT-PCR was carried out with HTBI primers, and a multiplex PCR formed the second round. A single record per CDR3 protein comes from TCRdb applying MiXCR to the multiplex PCR reads. This table holds 200,000 to 300,000 distinct CDR3 sequences, about 47% found once. The data were taken from a study of Graves' ophthalmopathy and Graves' hyperthyroidism. About the research overall: Samples of peripheral blood were obtained at initial diagnosis, prior to treatment of any kind. Study-wide results and limits: Most thyroid clonotypes with frequency above 0.001 were detected in blood too.

Establishment of the diagnosis relied upon clinical symptoms, serum thyroxine, TRAb, thyroid ultrasound and orbital computed tomography. Sequencing was done on a sample of peripheral blood. The sequence was collected from an adult man with Graves' ophthalmopathy. The J gene is TRBJ2-5, the V gene TRBV27; D is unresolved. CDR3 residues: CASIASRGGQETQYS. The DNA for the CDR3 is TGTGCCAGCATTGCTTCCCGCGGCGGACAAGAGACCCAGTACTCC.